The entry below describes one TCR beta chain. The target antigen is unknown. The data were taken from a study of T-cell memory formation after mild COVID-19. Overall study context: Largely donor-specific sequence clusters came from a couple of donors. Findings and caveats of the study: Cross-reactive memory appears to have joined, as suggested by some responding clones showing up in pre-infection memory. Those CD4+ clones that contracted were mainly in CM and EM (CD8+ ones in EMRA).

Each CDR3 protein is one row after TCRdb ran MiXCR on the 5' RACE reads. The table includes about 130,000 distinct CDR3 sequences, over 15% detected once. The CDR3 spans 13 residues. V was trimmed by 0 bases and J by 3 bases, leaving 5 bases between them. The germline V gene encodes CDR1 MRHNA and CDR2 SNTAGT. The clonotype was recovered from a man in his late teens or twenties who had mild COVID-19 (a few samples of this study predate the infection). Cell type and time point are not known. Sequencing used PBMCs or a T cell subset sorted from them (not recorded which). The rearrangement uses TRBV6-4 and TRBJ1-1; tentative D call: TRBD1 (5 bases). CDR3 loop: CASSDSGDTEAFF. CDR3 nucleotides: TGTGCCAGCAGTGACTCAGGGGACACTGAAGCTTTCTTT.